The 30 T cell receptor beta chains below all came from one sample that was sequenced in a study of T cells in localized non-small cell lung cancer. Sequencing was performed with immunoSEQ multiplex PCR; in TCRdb, only in-frame clones are kept and a portion is missing. The sample yields more than 100,000 clones, roughly nine tenths seen once. The sequences come from peripheral blood, collected before any cancer treatment. The source is a female donor over 55 with stage I lung adenocarcinoma.

This chain joins TRBV5-1 and TRBJ2-1; 7 bases are shared with TRBD1. The CDR3 contains 15 residues. Unmatched junction bases numbered 4, after V lost 4 bases and J lost 0 bases. CDR1 is SGHRS, CDR2 YFSETQ, per germline. CDR3 nucleotide sequence: TGCGCCAGCAGCCCCAGACAGGGCTCCTACAATGAGCAGTTCTTC. This encodes CASSPRQGSYNEQFF.

The rearrangement joins TRBV10-1 to TRBJ2-1, with 10 nucleotides matching TRBD2. In germline, CDR1 is WNHNN, CDR2 SYGVQD (reference sequence). V lost 4 bases and J lost 10; bases outside the gene matches: 7. The CDR3 runs 14 residues. CDR3 loop: CASSGASGGPEQFF. The CDR3 DNA reads TGCGCCAGCAGTGGGGCTAGCGGGGGTCCAGAGCAGTTCTTC.

The CDR3 spells CASSSGQLEETQYF. The DNA of the CDR3 is TGCGCCAGCAGCTCGGGACAGCTGGAGGAGACCCAGTACTTC. This chain links TRBV5-1 with TRBJ2-5; TRBD1 matches 7 bases. The CDR3 totals 14 residues. From germline, CDR1 is SGHRS and CDR2 YFSETQ. V shed 3 bases and J 5 bases; nucleotides not matched to a gene: 7.

This chain joins TRBV9 and TRBJ2-1; D possibly corresponds to TRBD2 (5 bases). Trimming removed 0 bases at V and 4 bases at J, with 17 bases between. This CDR3 spans 17 amino acids. The V gene's germline CDR1 is SGDLS and CDR2 YYNGEE. CDR3 DNA: TGTGCCAGCAGCGTAGTAGCGTCGAGGTTATCTTACAATGAGCAGTTCTTC. It is translated as CASSVVASRLSYNEQFF.

The genes are TRBV5-1 and TRBJ1-4, with 9 positions matching TRBD1. The junction had 8 bases not matched to a gene; V was cut back by 4 bases and J by 7 bases. CDR3 size: 15 residues. CDR1 is SGHRS, CDR2 YFSETQ, per germline. CDR3 loop: CASSPSQGAVEKLFF. CDR3 coding DNA: TGCGCCAGCAGCCCCTCACAGGGGGCGGTTGAAAAACTGTTTTTT.

This chain links TRBV28 with TRBJ1-2, with D possibly being TRBD1 (6 bases). Trimming cost V 1 base and J 8 bases, with 8 bases left between them. Germline-derived CDR1 and CDR2 are MDHEN and SYDVKM. The CDR3 sequence is 12 residues long. CDR3 nucleotides: TGTGCCAGCAGTTTATACAGGGTAGGCTACACCTTC. This sequence encodes CASSLYRVGYTF.

The genes are TRBV7-3 and TRBJ2-1, with 10 bases fitting TRBD2. J was trimmed by 2 bases and V by 0 bases; bases with no gene match: 4. Germline CDR1 and CDR2: SGHTA and FQGTGA. The CDR3 runs 17 residues. DNA for the CDR3: TGTGCCAGCAGCTTAACTGGGACTAGCGTGACCTACAATGAGCAGTTCTTC. Translating it yields CASSLTGTSVTYNEQFF. The full variable domain, completed using reference TRBV7-3 and TRBJ2-1, is GAGVSQTPSNKVTEKGKYVELRCDPISGHTALYWYRQSLGQGPEFLIYFQGTGAADDSGLPNDRFFAVRPEGSVSTLKIQRTERGDSAVYLCASSLTGTSVTYNEQFFGPGTRLTVL.

The V gene is TRBV11-2, the J gene TRBJ2-1; D gene unclear. Germline V gene data show CDR1 as SGHAT and CDR2 as FQNNGV. Trimming removed 1 base at V and 1 base at J, with 11 bases between. The CDR3 totals 16 residues. The CDR3 DNA reads as TGTGCCAGCAGCTTAGTAGCTTTAATTTCCTACAATGAGCAGTTCTTC. Translated, it gives CASSLVALISYNEQFF.

The chain carries TRBV5-1 and TRBJ2-6; D is uncertain. CDR3 length: 16 residues. Trimming shortened V by 2 bases and J by 3 bases, and 12 bases separated the two germline ends. The germline CDR1 and CDR2 sequences are SGHRS and YFSETQ. The CDR3 region has the DNA TGCGCCAGCAGCTTCGACTCTTCCCTTGGGGCCAACGTCCTGACTTTC. The encoded protein is CASSFDSSLGANVLTF.

This chain links TRBV9 with TRBJ2-1; D unclear. The V and J ends lost 4 bases and 14 bases respectively, with 19 bases between them. The CDR3 has 13 residues. CDR1 is SGDLS, CDR2 YYNGEE, per germline. CDR3 DNA sequence: TGTGCCAGCAGCCCGGGTCTCGTGGTAGGAAAGTTCTTC. Amino acids: CASSPGLVVGKFF.

The chain is built from TRBV7-7 and TRBJ2-2; 7 bases are a match to TRBD1. Germline loops: CDR1 SSHAT, CDR2 FNYEAQ (reference sequence). Trimming took 4 bases from V and 4 from J; bases not matched to a gene: 3. This CDR3 is built from 14 residues. The CDR3 bases are TGTGCCAGCAGCTACGGGACAGCCACCGGGGAGCTGTTTTTT. As protein: CASSYGTATGELFF. Full variable domain (missing parts from reference TRBV7-7 and TRBJ2-2): GAGVSQSPRYKVTKRGQDVTLRCDPISSHATLYWYQQALGQGPEFLTYFNYEAQPDKSGLPSDRFSAERPEGSISTLTIQRTEQRDSAMYRCASSYGTATGELFFGEGSRLTVL.

The V call is TRBV29-1, the J call TRBJ2-1, with D tentatively TRBD2 (7 bases). The CDR3 spans 14 residues. Germline V gene lookup returns CDR1 SQVTM and CDR2 ANQGSEA. The V end lost 7 bases, the J end lost 3 bases, and 16 bases lay between the germline ends. The CDR3 sequence: CSAQGREYYNEQFF. The CDR3 coding sequence is TGCAGCGCCCAGGGGCGGGAGTACTACAATGAGCAGTTCTTC.

On this clone: At one end, the junction sequence differs from germline, possibly due to a read error. The chain links TRBV7-2 to TRBJ2-7; 8 bases match TRBD1. CDR3 length: 10 residues. CDR1 and CDR2 from the germline V gene are SGHTA and FQGNSA. The CDR3 spells CRGPSYEQYF. In DNA, the CDR3 is TGCAGGGGGCCATCCTACGAGCAGTACTTC.

The CDR3 DNA reads TGTGCCAGCAGCTTAGCTGGTAGCGGGAGATTGGGAGAGACCCAGTACTTC. Amino acids: CASSLAGSGRLGETQYF. This sequence joins TRBV7-9 and TRBJ2-5, with TRBD2 matching over 9 bases. The CDR3 length is 17 residues. In germline, CDR1 is SEHNR, CDR2 FQNEAQ (reference sequence). V shed 0 bases, J shed 4 bases, and the junction held 9 bases outside the gene matches.

The chain couples TRBV11-2 to TRBJ2-2; TRBD1 agrees at 7 bases. Trimming removed 6 bases from V and 2 bases from J; junction bases left unmatched: 12. The CDR3 sequence is 17 residues long. Germline V lookup: CDR1 SGHAT, CDR2 FQNNGV. The CDR3 sequence: CASRFSTGAVNTGELFF. CDR3 nucleotides: TGTGCCAGCAGATTTAGTACAGGGGCGGTAAACACCGGGGAGCTGTTTTTT. The full variable domain, with the rest looked up from reference TRBV11-2 and TRBJ2-2, is EAGVAQSPRYKIIEKRQSVAFWCNPISGHATLYWYQQILGQGPKLLIQFQNNGVVDDSQLPKDRFSAERLKGVDSTLKIQPAKLEDSAVYLCASRFSTGAVNTGELFFGEGSRLTVL.

Written as DNA, the CDR3 is TGTGCCAGCAGTCTAGCGGGAGTCAATGAGCAGTTCTTC. It codes for CASSLAGVNEQFF. V gene TRBV28 combines with J gene TRBJ2-1; 10 bases are shared with TRBD2. V shed 5 bases, J shed 6 bases, and the junction held 1 base outside the gene matches. The germline gives CDR1 MDHEN, CDR2 SYDVKM. The CDR3 extends over 13 amino acids.

The chain combines TRBV5-1 with TRBJ1-1; 8 bases are shared with TRBD1. Germline CDR1 reads SGHRS; CDR2 reads YFSETQ. This CDR3 spans 15 amino acids. After removal of 0 bases from V and 0 bases from J, the junction contained 1 base not matched to a gene. CDR3 DNA sequence: TGCGCCAGCAGCTTGGGGACAGGGCTGAACACTGAAGCTTTCTTT. Its protein product is CASSLGTGLNTEAFF.

V gene TRBV27 combines with J gene TRBJ1-2; D is possibly TRBD1 (5 bases). Germline values: CDR1 MNHEY, CDR2 SMNVEV (reference sequence). Trimming shortened V by 2 bases and J by 7 bases, and 8 bases separated the two germline ends. The CDR3 extends over 12 amino acids. The CDR3 loop reads CASSLRGFGYTF. CDR3 sequence (DNA): TGTGCCAGCAGTTTACGGGGGTTTGGCTACACCTTC.

The chain is built from TRBV28 and TRBJ2-4; 9 nucleotides match TRBD1. The CDR3 covers 14 residues. The V segment lost 6 bases and the J segment 5 bases; nucleotides outside the gene matches: 5. Germline CDR1 is MDHEN and CDR2 is SYDVKM. The CDR3 DNA reads TGTGCCAGCAGCAGGGACAGGGTACAAAACATTCAGTACTTC. Residues: CASSRDRVQNIQYF. The entire variable domain, with the rest obtained from reference TRBV28 and TRBJ2-4, is as follows: DVKVTQSSRYLVKRTGEKVFLECVQDMDHENMFWYRQDPGLGLRLIYFSYDVKMKEKGDIPEGYSVSREKKERFSLILESASTNQTSMYLCASSRDRVQNIQYFGAGTRLSVL.

This clone was picked up one time. The chain couples TRBV11-1 to TRBJ2-2; 14 bases align to TRBD2. The CDR3 has 17 amino acids. Germline V gives CDR1 SGHAT, CDR2 FQDESV (reference sequence). Trimming took 5 bases from V and 7 from J; bases not matched to a gene: 9. Here the CDR3 reads CASSPTSGRALVGELFF. Written as DNA, the CDR3 is TGTGCCAGCAGCCCGACTAGCGGGAGGGCCTTAGTCGGGGAGCTGTTTTTT.

The gene calls are TRBV7-2 and TRBJ2-5, with D possibly called TRBD1 or TRBD2 (5 bases each). V was shortened by 4 bases and J by 6 bases, with 9 bases between the two germline ends. The germline gives CDR1 SGHTA, CDR2 FQGNSA. This CDR3 region has 12 residues. CDR3 sequence: CASSSGRQTQYF. In DNA form, the CDR3 reads TGTGCCAGCAGCTCGGGACGGCAGACCCAGTACTTC.

Written as DNA, the CDR3 is TGCGCCAGCAGTCACAGGGCGGATAACACTGAAGCTTTCTTT. This encodes CASSHRADNTEAFF. The rearrangement uses TRBV5-1 and TRBJ1-1, with D perhaps matching TRBD1 (6 bases). Germline assignment: CDR1 SGHRS and CDR2 YFSETQ. V lost 5 bases and J 2 bases, leaving 13 bases between the germline ends. The CDR3 totals 14 residues.

The V gene is TRBV5-4, the J gene TRBJ2-7, with TRBD2 matching 14 bases. This CDR3 contains 17 residues. Per germline, CDR1 SGHNT and CDR2 YYREEE (reference sequence). Trimming removed 4 bases from V and 2 bases from J; junction bases left unmatched: 8. The CDR3 protein is CASSRGLAGASPYEQYF. The CDR3 DNA is TGTGCCAGCAGCAGGGGACTAGCGGGAGCTTCCCCCTACGAGCAGTACTTC. Variable domain in full (rest from reference TRBV5-4 and TRBJ2-7): ETGVTQSPTHLIKTRGQQVTLRCSSQSGHNTVSWYQQALGQGPQFIFQYYREEENGRGNFPPRFSGLQFPNYSSELNVNALELDDSALYLCASSRGLAGASPYEQYFGPGTRLTVT.

The rearrangement links TRBV30 to TRBJ2-5, with TRBD2 matching over 7 bases. CDR3 length: 12 residues. Trimming removed 7 bases from V and 9 bases from J; junction bases left unmatched: 11. Germline values: CDR1 GTSNPN, CDR2 SVGIG (reference sequence). DNA for the CDR3: TGTGCCTCTGCTCCAGGGCTAGCGGCCCAGTACTTC. Protein product: CASAPGLAAQYF.

This chain links TRBV11-3 with TRBJ2-7, with unresolved D. Germline CDR1 and CDR2: SGHNT and YENEEA. Trimming pared 5 bases from V and 9 bases from J, leaving 8 bases between. This CDR3 comprises 10 residues. The CDR3 spells CASSQISQYF. CDR3 bases: TGTGCCAGCAGCCAAATCTCGCAGTACTTC.

V gene TRBV14 combines with J gene TRBJ2-3, with TRBD2 identical over 10 bases. Germline V gives CDR1 SGHDN, CDR2 FVKESK. V lost 8 bases and J lost 0; bases outside the gene matches: 11. The CDR3 contains 17 residues. Written as DNA, the CDR3 is TGTGCCAGCCCAGGGGCTAGCGGGAGCACTAGCACAGATACGCAGTATTTT. Its translation is CASPGASGSTSTDTQYF.

This chain links TRBV28 with TRBJ2-7; the match to TRBD2 covers 10 bases. V was clipped by 2 bases and J by 2 bases; unmatched bases: 0. This CDR3 is 14 amino acids long. Germline CDR1 and CDR2: MDHEN and SYDVKM. Here the CDR3 reads CASSLLAGAYEQYF. The CDR3 bases are TGTGCCAGCAGTTTACTAGCGGGGGCCTACGAGCAGTACTTC.

The chain is built from TRBV7-9 and TRBJ1-1; maybe TRBD1 (6 bases). CDR1 is SEHNR and CDR2 is FQNEAQ in the germline V gene (reference sequence). V lost 3 bases to trimming and J lost 5 bases, with 13 bases between them. This CDR3 region has 14 residues. The CDR3 DNA is TGTGCCAGCAGCTTGGGCAGGGGAAGGACTGAAGCTTTCTTT. Amino acids: CASSLGRGRTEAFF.

This clone is a singleton in its sample. The chain combines TRBV5-1 with TRBJ2-3; D is perhaps TRBD2 (6 bases). V lost 0 bases and J lost 6, with 11 bases in between. The V gene's germline CDR1 is SGHRS and CDR2 YFSETQ. The CDR3 is 14 residues long. CDR3 sequence (DNA): TGCGCCAGCAGCTTGGCCGGGAGTCGGGATACGCAGTATTTT. Translation: CASSLAGSRDTQYF. Full variable domain (outside the CDR3, taken from reference TRBV5-1 and TRBJ2-3): KAGVTQTPRYLIKTRGQQVTLSCSPISGHRSVSWYQQTPGQGLQFLFEYFSETQRNKGNFPGRFSGRQFSNSRSEMNVSTLELGDSALYLCASSLAGSRDTQYFGPGTRLTVL.

The chain couples TRBV19 to TRBJ1-2; D is unresolved. Germline CDR1 reads LNHDA; CDR2 reads SQIVND (reference sequence). V lost 6 bases to trimming and J lost 7 bases, with 15 bases between them. The CDR3 has 13 amino acids. CDR3 bases: TGTGCCAGTAGCGAAGCCAACCGGGGTGGCTACACCTTC. Its translation is CASSEANRGGYTF.